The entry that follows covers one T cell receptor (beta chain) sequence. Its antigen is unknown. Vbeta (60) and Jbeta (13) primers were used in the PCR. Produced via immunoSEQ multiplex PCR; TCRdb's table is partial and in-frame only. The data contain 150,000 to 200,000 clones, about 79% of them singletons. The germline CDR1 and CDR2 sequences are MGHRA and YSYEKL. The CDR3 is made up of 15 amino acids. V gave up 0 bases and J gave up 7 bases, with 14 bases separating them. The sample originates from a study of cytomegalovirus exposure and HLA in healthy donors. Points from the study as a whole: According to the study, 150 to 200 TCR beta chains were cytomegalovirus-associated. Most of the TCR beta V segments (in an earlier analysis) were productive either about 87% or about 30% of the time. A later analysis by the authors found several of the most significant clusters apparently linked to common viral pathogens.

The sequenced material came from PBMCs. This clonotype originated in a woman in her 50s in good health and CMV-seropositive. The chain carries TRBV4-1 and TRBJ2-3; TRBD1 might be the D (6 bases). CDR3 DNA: TGCGCCAGCAGCCAAGAGAACAGGGTCACCAATACGCAGTATTTT. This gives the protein CASSQENRVTNTQYF.